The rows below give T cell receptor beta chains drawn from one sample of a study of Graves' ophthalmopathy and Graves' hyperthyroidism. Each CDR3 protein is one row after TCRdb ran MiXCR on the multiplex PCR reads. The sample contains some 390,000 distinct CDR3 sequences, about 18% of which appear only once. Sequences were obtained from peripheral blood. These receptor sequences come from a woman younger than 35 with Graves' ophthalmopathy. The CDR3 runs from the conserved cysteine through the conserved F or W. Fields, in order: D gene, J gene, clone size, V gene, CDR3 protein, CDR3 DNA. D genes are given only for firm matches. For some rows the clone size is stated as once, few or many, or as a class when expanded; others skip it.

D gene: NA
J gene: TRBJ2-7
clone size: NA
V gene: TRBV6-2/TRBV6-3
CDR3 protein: CASVAALRYEQYF
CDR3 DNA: TGTGCCAGCGTCGCGGCCCTACGATACGAGCAGTACTTC

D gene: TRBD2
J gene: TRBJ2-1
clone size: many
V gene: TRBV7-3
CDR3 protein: CASSLIGLAGFNEQFF
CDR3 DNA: TGTGCCAGCAGCTTAATAGGACTAGCGGGGTTCAATGAGCAGTTCTTC

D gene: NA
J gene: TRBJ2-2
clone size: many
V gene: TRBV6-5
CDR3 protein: CASSPGQPNTGELFF
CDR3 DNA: TGTGCCAGCAGTCCCGGACAGCCGAACACCGGGGAGCTGTTTTTT

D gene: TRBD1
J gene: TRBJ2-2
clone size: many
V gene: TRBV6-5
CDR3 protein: CASSYRQGERGGELFF
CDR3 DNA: TGTGCCAGCAGTTACCGACAGGGGGAGAGGGGCGGGGAGCTGTTTTTT

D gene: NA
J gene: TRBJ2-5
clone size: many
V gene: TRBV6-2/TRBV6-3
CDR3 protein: CASSYEAKEYF
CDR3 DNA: TGTGCCAGCAGTTACGAGGCTAAGGAGTACTTC

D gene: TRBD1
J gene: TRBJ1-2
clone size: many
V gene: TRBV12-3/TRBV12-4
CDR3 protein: CASSRQGGVYGYTF
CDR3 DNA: TGTGCCAGCAGTCGACAGGGGGGGGTTTATGGCTACACCTTC

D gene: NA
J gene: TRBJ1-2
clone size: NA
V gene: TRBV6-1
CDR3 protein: CASNTNYGYTF
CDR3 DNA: TGTGCCAGCAACACTAACTATGGCTACACCTTC

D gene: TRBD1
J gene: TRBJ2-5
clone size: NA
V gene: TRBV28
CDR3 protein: CASSWKTDRGILIETQYF
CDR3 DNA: TGTGCCAGCAGTTGGAAAACGGACAGGGGCATTTTGATAGAGACCCAGTACTTC

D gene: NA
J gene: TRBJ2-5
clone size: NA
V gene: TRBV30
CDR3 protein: CAWSVRAGQETQYF
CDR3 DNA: TGTGCCTGGAGTGTACGGGCAGGCCAAGAGACCCAGTACTTC

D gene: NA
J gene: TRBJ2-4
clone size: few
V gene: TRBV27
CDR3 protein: CASSPLQVAKNIQYF
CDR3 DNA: TGTGCCAGCAGTCCCCTACAGGTAGCCAAAAACATTCAGTACTTC

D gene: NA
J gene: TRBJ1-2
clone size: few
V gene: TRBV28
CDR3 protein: CASSSNPGVRGYTF
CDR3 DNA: TGTGCCAGCAGCTCTAACCCAGGGGTCCGAGGCTACACCTTC

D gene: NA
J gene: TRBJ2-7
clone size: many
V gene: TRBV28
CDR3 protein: CASKLDGSYEQYF
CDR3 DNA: TGTGCCAGCAAGTTAGACGGATCCTACGAGCAGTACTTC

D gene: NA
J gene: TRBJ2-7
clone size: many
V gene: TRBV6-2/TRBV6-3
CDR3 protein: CASSYPFGGGDLSYEQYF
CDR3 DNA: TGTGCCAGCAGTTACCCCTTCGGGGGCGGCGACCTCTCCTACGAGCAGTACTTC

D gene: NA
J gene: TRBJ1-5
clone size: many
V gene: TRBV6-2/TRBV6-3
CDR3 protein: CASSPRVTNQPQHF
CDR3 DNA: TGTGCCAGCAGTCCCCGGGTCACCAATCAGCCCCAGCATTTT

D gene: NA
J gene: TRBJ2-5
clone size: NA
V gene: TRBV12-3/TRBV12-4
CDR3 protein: CASSLSPRFRGYQETQYF
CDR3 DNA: TGTGCCAGCAGTTTATCGCCCCGTTTCAGGGGATACCAAGAGACCCAGTACTTC

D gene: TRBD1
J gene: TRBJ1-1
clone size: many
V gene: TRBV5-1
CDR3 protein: CASSSGQGNMNTEAFF
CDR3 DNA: TGCGCCAGCAGCTCGGGACAGGGCAACATGAACACTGAAGCTTTCTTT